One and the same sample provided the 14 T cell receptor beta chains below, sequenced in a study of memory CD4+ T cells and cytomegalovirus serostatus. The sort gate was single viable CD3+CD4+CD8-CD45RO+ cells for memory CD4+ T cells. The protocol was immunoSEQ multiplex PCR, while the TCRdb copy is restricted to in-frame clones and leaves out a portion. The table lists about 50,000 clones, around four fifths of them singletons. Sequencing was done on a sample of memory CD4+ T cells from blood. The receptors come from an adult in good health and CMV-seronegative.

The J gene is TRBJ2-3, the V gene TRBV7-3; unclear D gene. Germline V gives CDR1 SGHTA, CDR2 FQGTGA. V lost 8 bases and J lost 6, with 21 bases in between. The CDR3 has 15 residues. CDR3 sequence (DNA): TGTGCCAGCTCCTCCCCGGGCGCCCCATCGGATACGCAGTATTTT. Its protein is CASSSPGAPSDTQYF.

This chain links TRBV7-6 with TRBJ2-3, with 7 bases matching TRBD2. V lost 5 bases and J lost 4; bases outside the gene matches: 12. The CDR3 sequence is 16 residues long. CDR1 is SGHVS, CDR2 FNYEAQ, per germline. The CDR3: CASSLRGGSGSDTQYF. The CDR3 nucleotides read TGTGCCAGCAGCCTTCGTGGCGGGAGCGGGTCAGATACGCAGTATTTT.

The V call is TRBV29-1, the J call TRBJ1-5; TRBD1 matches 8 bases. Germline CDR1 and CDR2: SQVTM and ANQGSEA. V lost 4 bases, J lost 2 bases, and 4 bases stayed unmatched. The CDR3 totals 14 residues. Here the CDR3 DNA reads TGCAGCGTTGTAACAGGGGGTGGCAATCAGCCCCAGCATTTT. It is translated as CSVVTGGGNQPQHF.

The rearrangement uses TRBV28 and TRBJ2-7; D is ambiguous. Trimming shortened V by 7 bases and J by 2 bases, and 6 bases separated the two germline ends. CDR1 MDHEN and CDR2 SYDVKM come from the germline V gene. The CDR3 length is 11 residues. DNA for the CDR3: TGTGCCAGCACCGGGCCCTACGAGCAGTACTTC. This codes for CASTGPYEQYF.

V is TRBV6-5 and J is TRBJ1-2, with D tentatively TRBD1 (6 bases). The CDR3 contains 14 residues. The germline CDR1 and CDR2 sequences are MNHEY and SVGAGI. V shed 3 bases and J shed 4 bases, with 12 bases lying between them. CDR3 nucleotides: TGTGCCAGCAGTTATTTGGGGGCGATCTATGGCTACACCTTC. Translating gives CASSYLGAIYGYTF.

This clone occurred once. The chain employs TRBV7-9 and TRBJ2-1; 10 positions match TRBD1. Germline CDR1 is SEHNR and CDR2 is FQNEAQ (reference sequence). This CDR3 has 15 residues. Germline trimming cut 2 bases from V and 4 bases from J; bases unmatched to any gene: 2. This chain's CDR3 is CASSLRDRGYNEQFF. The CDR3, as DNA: TGTGCCAGCAGCTTACGGGACAGGGGATACAATGAGCAGTTCTTC.

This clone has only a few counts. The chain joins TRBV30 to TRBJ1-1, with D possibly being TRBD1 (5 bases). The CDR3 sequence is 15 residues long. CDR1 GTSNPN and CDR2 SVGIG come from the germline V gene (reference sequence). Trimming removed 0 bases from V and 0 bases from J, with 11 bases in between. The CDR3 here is CAWSVRRGVNTEAFF. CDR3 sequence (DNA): TGTGCCTGGAGTGTAAGGCGGGGGGTGAACACTGAAGCTTTCTTT.

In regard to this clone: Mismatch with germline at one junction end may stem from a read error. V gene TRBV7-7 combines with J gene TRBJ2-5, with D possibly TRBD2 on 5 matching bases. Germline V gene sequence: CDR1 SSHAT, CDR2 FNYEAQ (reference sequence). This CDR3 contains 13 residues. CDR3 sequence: CASSLGSQETQYF. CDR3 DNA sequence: TGTGCTAGCAGCTTAGGGAGCCAAGAGACCCAGTACTTC.

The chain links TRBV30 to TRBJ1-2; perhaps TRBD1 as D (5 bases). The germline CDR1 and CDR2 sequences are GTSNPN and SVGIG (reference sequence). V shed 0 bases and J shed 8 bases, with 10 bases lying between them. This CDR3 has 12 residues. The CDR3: CAWSVPGAGYTF. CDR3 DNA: TGTGCCTGGAGTGTACCCGGGGCGGGCTACACCTTC.

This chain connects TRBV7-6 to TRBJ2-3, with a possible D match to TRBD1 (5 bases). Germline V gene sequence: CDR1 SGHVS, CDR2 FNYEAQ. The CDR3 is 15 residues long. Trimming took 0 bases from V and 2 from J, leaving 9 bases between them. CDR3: CASSLAWGSTDTQYF. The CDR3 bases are TGTGCCAGCAGCTTAGCCTGGGGCTCCACAGATACGCAGTATTTT.

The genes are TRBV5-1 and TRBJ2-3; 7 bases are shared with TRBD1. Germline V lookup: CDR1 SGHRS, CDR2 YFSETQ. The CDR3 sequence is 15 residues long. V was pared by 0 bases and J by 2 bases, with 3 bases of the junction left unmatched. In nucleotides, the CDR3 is TGCGCCAGCAGCTTGGGCAGGGGGAACACAGATACGCAGTATTTT. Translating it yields CASSLGRGNTDTQYF. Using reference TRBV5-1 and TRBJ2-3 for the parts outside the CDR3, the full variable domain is KAGVTQTPRYLIKTRGQQVTLSCSPISGHRSVSWYQQTPGQGLQFLFEYFSETQRNKGNFPGRFSGRQFSNSRSEMNVSTLELGDSALYLCASSLGRGNTDTQYFGPGTRLTVL.

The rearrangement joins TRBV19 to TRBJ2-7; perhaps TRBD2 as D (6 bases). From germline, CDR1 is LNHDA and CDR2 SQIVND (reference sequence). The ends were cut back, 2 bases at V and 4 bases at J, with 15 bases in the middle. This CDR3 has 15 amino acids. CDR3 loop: CASSIKAEGPYEQYF. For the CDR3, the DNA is TGTGCCAGTAGTATAAAAGCGGAGGGTCCGTACGAGCAGTACTTC.

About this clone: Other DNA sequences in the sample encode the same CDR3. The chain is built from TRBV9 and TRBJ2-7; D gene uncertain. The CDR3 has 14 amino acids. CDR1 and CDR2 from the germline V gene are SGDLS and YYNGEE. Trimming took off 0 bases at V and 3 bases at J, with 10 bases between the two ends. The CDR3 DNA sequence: TGTGCCAGCAGCGTAGCTCTAGTAAGCTACGAGCAGTACTTC. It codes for CASSVALVSYEQYF.

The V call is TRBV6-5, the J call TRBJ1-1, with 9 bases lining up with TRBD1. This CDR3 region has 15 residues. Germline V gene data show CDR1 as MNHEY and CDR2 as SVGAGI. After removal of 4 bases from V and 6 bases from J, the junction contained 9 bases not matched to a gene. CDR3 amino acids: CASSLIGTGRSEAFF. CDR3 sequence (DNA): TGTGCCAGCAGTTTAATAGGGACAGGGAGATCTGAAGCTTTCTTT.